This T cell receptor beta chain is from a study of CD8+ T cells in alopecia areata. At the level of the study: For the treated group, dosing was oral tofacitinib at 5 to 10 mg twice daily.

Extracted RNA was reverse transcribed into cDNA, the sequencing template. Sequencing used immunoSEQ multiplex PCR; TCRdb keeps in-frame clones, though not all of them. This table holds some 190,000 clones, more than 55% found once. Germline-derived CDR1 and CDR2 are SQVTM and ANQGSEA. V shed 6 bases and J 5 bases; nucleotides not matched to a gene: 9. The CDR3 runs to 14 residues. General study points: Under tofacitinib, numerous expanded lesional clonotypes remained detectable in scalp and blood.

On this clone: As yet, its antigen is unknown.

Treatment of the sample: oral pan-JAK inhibitor, 5-10 mg twice daily. Obtained from alopecia areata patients were lesional scalp punch biopsies along with peripheral blood. V usage is TRBV29-1 and J usage is TRBJ2-7, with TRBD2 identical over 11 bases. The clonotype originates from a human donor with alopecia areata. The sample in question was CD4+ T cells sorted from blood, obtained between weeks 49 and 50, from a patient treated with tofacitinib. In nucleotides, the CDR3 is TGCAGCGTCACGCTACTAGCGGGGGCTCACGAGCAGTACTTC. Protein product: CSVTLLAGAHEQYF.